This T cell receptor (beta chain) was captured in a study of beta chain features in type 1 diabetes. The table lists this clone with many counts. Its antigen remains unidentified. Every donor had blood drawn once into heparin, about 116 mL on average. Sorting that relied on CD45RO/CCR7/CD25/CD127/CD95/CD27 yielded CD4+ naive, central memory, regulatory and stem cell-like memory cells. Expressed TCRB transcripts were sequenced after all isolated RNA was converted to cDNA. Assay used: immunoSEQ multiplex PCR; TCRdb lists only in-frame clones, some missing. The data show 130,000 or so clones, roughly 10% seen once. Findings of the study overall: There was a moderate but significant shortening of TCRB CDR3s in all four CD4+ subsets of Type 1 diabetes patients.

CDR3 length: 13 amino acids. V lost 3 bases and J 4 bases, leaving 7 bases between the germline ends. Germline V gene sequence: CDR1 MDHEN, CDR2 SYDVKM. This chain joins TRBV28 and TRBJ1-5; D call uncertain. The sequenced sample consisted of central memory CD4+ T cells from blood. This TCR derives from a man aged 25-40 years with type 1 diabetes. The CDR3 DNA is TGTGCCAGCAGTTTGTCCAGGAATCAGCCCCAGCATTTT. It codes for CASSLSRNQPQHF.